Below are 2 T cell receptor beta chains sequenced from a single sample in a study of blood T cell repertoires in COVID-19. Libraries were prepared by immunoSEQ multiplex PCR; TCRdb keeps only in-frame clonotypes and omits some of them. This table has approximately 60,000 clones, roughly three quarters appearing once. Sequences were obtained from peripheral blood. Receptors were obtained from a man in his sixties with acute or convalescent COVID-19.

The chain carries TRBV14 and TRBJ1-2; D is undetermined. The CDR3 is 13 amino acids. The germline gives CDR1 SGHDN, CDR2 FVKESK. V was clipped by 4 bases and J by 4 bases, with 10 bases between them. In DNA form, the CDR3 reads TGTGCCAGCAGCCCATTCATGAGCTATGGCTACACCTTC. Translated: CASSPFMSYGYTF.

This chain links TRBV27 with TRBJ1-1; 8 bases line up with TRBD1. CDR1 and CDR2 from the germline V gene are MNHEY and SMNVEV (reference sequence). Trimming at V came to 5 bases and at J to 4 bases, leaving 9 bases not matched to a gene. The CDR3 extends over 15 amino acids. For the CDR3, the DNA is TGTGCCAGCAGTCTCAGGGGGCGAGAGACCACTGAAGCTTTCTTT. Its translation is CASSLRGRETTEAFF.